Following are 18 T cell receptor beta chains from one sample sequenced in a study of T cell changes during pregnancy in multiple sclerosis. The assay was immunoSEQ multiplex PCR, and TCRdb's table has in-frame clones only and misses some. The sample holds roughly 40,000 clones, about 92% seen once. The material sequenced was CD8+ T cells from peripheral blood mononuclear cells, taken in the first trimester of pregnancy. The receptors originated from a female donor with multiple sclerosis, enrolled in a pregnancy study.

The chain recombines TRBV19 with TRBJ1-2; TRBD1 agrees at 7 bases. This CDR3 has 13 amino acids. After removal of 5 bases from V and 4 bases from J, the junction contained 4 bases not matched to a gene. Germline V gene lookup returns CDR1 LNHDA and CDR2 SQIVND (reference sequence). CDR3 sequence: CASSLDRFYGYTF. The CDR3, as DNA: TGTGCCAGTAGTTTGGACAGGTTCTATGGCTACACCTTC.

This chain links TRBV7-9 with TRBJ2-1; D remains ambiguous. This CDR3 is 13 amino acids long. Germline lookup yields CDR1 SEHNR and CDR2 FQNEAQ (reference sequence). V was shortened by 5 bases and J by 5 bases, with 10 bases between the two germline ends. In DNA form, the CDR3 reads TGTGCCAGCAGCACCCTAGTAAACAATGAGCAGTTCTTC. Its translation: CASSTLVNNEQFF.

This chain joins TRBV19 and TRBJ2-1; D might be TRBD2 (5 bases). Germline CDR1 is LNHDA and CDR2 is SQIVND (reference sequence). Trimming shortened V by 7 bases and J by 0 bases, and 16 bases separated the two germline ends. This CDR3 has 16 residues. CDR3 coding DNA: TGTGCCAGTACCCTCGGGTTCGGGATCTCCTACAATGAGCAGTTCTTC. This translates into CASTLGFGISYNEQFF.

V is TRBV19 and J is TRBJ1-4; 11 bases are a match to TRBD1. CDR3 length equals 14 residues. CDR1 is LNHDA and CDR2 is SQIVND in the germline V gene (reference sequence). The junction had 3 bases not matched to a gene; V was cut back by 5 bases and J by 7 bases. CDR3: CASSDGTGGEKLFF. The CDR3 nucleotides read TGTGCCAGTAGTGACGGGACAGGGGGTGAAAAACTGTTTTTT.

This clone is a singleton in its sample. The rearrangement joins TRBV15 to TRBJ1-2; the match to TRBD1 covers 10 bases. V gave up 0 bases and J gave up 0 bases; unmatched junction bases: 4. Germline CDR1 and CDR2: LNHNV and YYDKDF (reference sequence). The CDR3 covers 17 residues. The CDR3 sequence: CATSRDLGTGANYGYTF. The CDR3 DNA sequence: TGTGCCACCAGCAGAGATCTGGGGACAGGGGCTAACTATGGCTACACCTTC.

The CDR3 is CASSLGTGDTEAFF. The CDR3 DNA is TGTGCCAGCAGCCTTGGGACAGGGGACACTGAAGCTTTCTTT. The rearrangement joins TRBV4-2 to TRBJ1-1; the match to TRBD1 covers 10 bases. Germline values: CDR1 LGHNA, CDR2 YNFKEQ. This CDR3 is 14 amino acids long. The trim removed 4 bases at V and 3 bases at J, leaving 2 bases unmatched.

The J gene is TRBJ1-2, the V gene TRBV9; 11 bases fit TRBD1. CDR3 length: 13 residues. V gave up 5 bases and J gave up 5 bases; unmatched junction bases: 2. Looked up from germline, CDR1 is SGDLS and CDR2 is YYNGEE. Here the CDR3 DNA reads TGTGCCAGCAGAGGACAGGGGGCATATGGCTACACCTTC. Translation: CASRGQGAYGYTF.

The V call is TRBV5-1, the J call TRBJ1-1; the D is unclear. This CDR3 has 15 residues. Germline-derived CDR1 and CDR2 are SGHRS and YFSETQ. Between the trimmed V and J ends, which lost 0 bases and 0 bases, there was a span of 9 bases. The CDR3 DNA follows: TGCGCCAGCAGCTTGGATGCAGTAATGAACACTGAAGCTTTCTTT. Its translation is CASSLDAVMNTEAFF. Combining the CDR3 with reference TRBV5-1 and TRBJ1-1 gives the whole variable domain KAGVTQTPRYLIKTRGQQVTLSCSPISGHRSVSWYQQTPGQGLQFLFEYFSETQRNKGNFPGRFSGRQFSNSRSEMNVSTLELGDSALYLCASSLDAVMNTEAFFGQGTRLTVV.

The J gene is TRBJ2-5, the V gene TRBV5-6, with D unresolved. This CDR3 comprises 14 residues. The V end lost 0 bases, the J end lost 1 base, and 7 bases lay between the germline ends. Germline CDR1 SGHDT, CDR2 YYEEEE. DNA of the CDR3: TGTGCCAGCAGCTTGGGTTACAGCCAAGAGACCCAGTACTTC. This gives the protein CASSLGYSQETQYF.

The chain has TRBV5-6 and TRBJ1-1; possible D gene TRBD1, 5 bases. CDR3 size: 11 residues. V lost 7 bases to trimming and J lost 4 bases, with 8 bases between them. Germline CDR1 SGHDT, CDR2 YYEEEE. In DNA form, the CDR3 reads TGTGCCAGCTCTGGGGCCACTGAAGCTTTCTTT. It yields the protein CASSGATEAFF.

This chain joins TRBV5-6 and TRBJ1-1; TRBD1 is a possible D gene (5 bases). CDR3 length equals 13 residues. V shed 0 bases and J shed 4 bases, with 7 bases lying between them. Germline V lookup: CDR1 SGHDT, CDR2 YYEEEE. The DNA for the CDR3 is TGTGCCAGCAGCTTGGGGACACTCACTGAAGCTTTCTTT. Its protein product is CASSLGTLTEAFF.

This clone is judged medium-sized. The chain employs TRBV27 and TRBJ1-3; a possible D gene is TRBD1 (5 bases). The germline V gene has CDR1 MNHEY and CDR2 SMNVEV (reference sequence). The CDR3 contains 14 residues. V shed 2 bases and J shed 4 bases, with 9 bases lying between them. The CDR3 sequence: CASSLRGAGNTIYF. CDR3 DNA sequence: TGTGCCAGCAGTTTAAGGGGTGCCGGAAACACCATATATTTT.

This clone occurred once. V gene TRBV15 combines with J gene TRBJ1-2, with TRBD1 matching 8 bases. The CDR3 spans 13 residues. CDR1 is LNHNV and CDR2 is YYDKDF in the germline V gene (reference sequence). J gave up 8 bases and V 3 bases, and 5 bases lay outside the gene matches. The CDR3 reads CATSRTGVEGYTF. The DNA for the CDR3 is TGTGCCACCAGCAGGACAGGGGTAGAGGGCTACACCTTC.

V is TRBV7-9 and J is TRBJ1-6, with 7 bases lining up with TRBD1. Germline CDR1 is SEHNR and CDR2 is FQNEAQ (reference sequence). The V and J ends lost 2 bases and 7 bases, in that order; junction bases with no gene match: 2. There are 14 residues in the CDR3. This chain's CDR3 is CASSLRGQNSPLHF. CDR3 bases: TGTGCCAGCAGCTTAAGGGGGCAAAATTCACCCCTCCACTTT.

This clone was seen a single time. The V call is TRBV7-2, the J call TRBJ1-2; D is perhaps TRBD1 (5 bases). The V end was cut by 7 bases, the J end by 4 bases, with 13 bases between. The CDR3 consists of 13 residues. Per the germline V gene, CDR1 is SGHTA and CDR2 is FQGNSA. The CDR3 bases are TGTGCCAGCATCGAAGGCAGGGCCTATGGCTACACCTTC. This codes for CASIEGRAYGYTF. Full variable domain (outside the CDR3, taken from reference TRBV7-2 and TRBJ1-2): GAGVSQSPSNKVTEKGKDVELRCDPISGHTALYWYRQSLGQGLEFLIYFQGNSAPDKSGLPSDRFSAERTGGSVSTLTIQRTQQEDSAVYLCASIEGRAYGYTFGSGTRLTVV.

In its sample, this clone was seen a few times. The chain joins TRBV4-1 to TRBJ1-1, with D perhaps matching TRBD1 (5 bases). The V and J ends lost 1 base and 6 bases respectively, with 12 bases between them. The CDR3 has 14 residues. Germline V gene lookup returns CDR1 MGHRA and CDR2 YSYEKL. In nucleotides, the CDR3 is TGCGCCAGCAGCCAAGGCGGTGGGGCTGCTGAAGCTTTCTTT. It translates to CASSQGGGAAEAFF.

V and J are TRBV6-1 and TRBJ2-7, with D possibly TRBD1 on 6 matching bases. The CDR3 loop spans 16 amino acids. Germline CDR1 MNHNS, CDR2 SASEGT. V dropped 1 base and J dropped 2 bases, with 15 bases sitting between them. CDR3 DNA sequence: TGTGCCAGCAGTGAAGACGTGGGGGCCCCTGCCTACGAGCAGTACTTC. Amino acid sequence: CASSEDVGAPAYEQYF.

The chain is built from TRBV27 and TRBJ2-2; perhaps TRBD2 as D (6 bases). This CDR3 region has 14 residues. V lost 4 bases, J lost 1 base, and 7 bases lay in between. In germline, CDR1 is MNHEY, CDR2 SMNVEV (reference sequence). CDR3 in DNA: TGTGCCAGCAGTTCAGCGGGGAACACCGGGGAGCTGTTTTTT. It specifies CASSSAGNTGELFF.